The next 29 T cell receptor beta chains were all read from a single sample in a study of cytomegalovirus exposure and HLA in healthy donors. Primers: 60 Vbeta forward and 13 Jbeta reverse. This table comes from immunoSEQ multiplex PCR, and its TCRdb copy is limited to in-frame clones, with some not included. Altogether approximately 200,000 clones are present, 65% to 90% being singletons, with the ten largest covering 2.3%. Sequencing was done on a sample of PBMCs. The source of these receptors is a woman between 50 and 59 years old in good health and CMV-seronegative.

The chain joins TRBV28 to TRBJ2-5; 8 bases match TRBD2. Germline assignment: CDR1 MDHEN and CDR2 SYDVKM. This CDR3 comprises 13 residues. Trimming removed 4 bases from V and 4 bases from J; junction bases left unmatched: 2. The CDR3 here is CASSSTSGETQYF. The CDR3, as DNA: TGTGCCAGCAGTTCTACTAGCGGAGAGACCCAGTACTTC. Looking up the rest from reference TRBV28 and TRBJ2-5 gives the full variable domain: DVKVTQSSRYLVKRTGEKVFLECVQDMDHENMFWYRQDPGLGLRLIYFSYDVKMKEKGDIPEGYSVSREKKERFSLILESASTNQTSMYLCASSSTSGETQYFGPGTRLLVL.

The chain joins TRBV4-2 to TRBJ2-2; 7 bases are a match to TRBD2. The V gene end was trimmed by 0 bases and the J gene end by 7 bases; junction bases not matched to a gene: 8. The germline V gene encodes CDR1 LGHNA and CDR2 YNFKEQ. This CDR3 is 16 amino acids long. This CDR3 reads CASSQDRSREYGELFF. In nucleotides, the CDR3 is TGTGCCAGCAGCCAAGATCGGTCGCGGGAGTACGGGGAGCTGTTTTTT.

This chain connects TRBV7-8 to TRBJ2-2; 8 bases fit TRBD1. CDR1 and CDR2 (germline): SGHVS, FQNEAQ. The V gene end was trimmed by 3 bases and the J gene end by 6 bases; junction bases not matched to a gene: 9. This CDR3 region has 16 residues. The CDR3 region is CASSFSPGGLAGELFF. CDR3 DNA sequence: TGTGCCAGCAGCTTCTCGCCAGGGGGCCTGGCCGGGGAGCTGTTTTTT. Based on the CDR3 plus reference TRBV7-8 and TRBJ2-2, the full variable domain is GAGVSQSPRYKVAKRGQDVALRCDPISGHVSLFWYQQALGQGPEFLTYFQNEAQLDKSGLPSDRFFAERPEGSVSTLKIQRTQQEDSAVYLCASSFSPGGLAGELFFGEGSRLTVL.

The J gene is TRBJ2-7, the V gene TRBV7-2, with 8 bases matching TRBD1. Germline values: CDR1 SGHTA, CDR2 FQGNSA. With 5 bases clipped from V and 2 bases from J, the junction kept 5 bases outside the gene matches. The CDR3 extends over 14 amino acids. As DNA, the CDR3 is TGTGCCAGCAGCCCACAGGGGGGACCCTACGAGCAGTACTTC. Its translation: CASSPQGGPYEQYF.

This chain connects TRBV10-3 to TRBJ1-3; D gene ambiguous. Germline lookup yields CDR1 ENHRY and CDR2 SYGVKD. This CDR3 has 12 amino acids. Between the trimmed V and J ends, which lost 6 bases and 3 bases, there was a span of 6 bases. The CDR3 loop is CAIRGSGNTIYF. Here the CDR3 DNA reads TGTGCCATCAGAGGGAGTGGAAACACCATATATTTT.

This clone was detected once. The V call is TRBV28, the J call TRBJ2-1; TRBD1 is a possible D gene (7 bases). Between the trimmed V and J ends, which lost 8 bases and 6 bases, there was a span of 23 bases. This CDR3 is 16 amino acids long. The V gene's germline CDR1 is MDHEN and CDR2 SYDVKM. CDR3 nucleotides: TGTGCCAGCTTACCCAGGGGGGACTCCATCCTCAATGAGCAGTTCTTC. Translating it yields CASLPRGDSILNEQFF. Full variable domain (missing parts from reference TRBV28 and TRBJ2-1): DVKVTQSSRYLVKRTGEKVFLECVQDMDHENMFWYRQDPGLGLRLIYFSYDVKMKEKGDIPEGYSVSREKKERFSLILESASTNQTSMYLCASLPRGDSILNEQFFGPGTRLTVL.

This chain joins TRBV5-5 and TRBJ2-7; no reliable D call. V lost 4 bases and J lost 0, with 8 bases in between. Germline V gene data show CDR1 as SGHKS and CDR2 as YYEKEE (reference sequence). This CDR3 spans 13 amino acids. CDR3 residues: CASSLPSSYEQYF. The DNA of the CDR3 is TGTGCCAGCAGCCTGCCTAGCTCCTACGAGCAGTACTTC.

This clone was found once. The CDR3 loop is CASSSPGDGYTF. CDR3 sequence (DNA): TGTGCCAGCAGCTCCCCAGGGGATGGCTACACCTTC. This chain joins TRBV7-9 and TRBJ1-2, with D perhaps matching TRBD1 (6 bases). The CDR3 is 12 amino acids. Trimming removed 4 bases from V and 6 bases from J, with 9 bases in between. Germline V gives CDR1 SEHNR, CDR2 FQNEAQ (reference sequence).

The chain recombines TRBV7-9 with TRBJ1-2, with TRBD1 matching over 9 bases. The V gene's germline CDR1 is SEHNR and CDR2 FQNEAQ (reference sequence). J lost 4 bases, V lost 4 bases, and 4 bases had no gene match. There are 14 residues in the CDR3. CDR3 amino acids: CASSSPGQGYGYTF. The CDR3 DNA is TGTGCCAGCAGCTCACCGGGACAGGGCTATGGCTACACCTTC.

This chain connects TRBV6-5 to TRBJ2-7; weak D call: TRBD1 (5 bases). Germline V lookup: CDR1 MNHEY, CDR2 SVGAGI. The CDR3 spans 13 residues. Trimming pared 9 bases from V and 7 bases from J, leaving 19 bases between. The CDR3 DNA reads as TGTGCCAGTACCGGGCCTGGAAGGGGAGAGCAGTACTTC. Translating it yields CASTGPGRGEQYF.

This chain connects TRBV30 to TRBJ1-2; no clear D gene. Germline loops: CDR1 GTSNPN, CDR2 SVGIG (reference sequence). V was trimmed by 2 bases and J by 8 bases, leaving 12 bases between them. This CDR3 is built from 12 residues. The CDR3: CAWSPLDQGYTF. The DNA of the CDR3 is TGTGCCTGGAGTCCCCTAGACCAGGGCTACACCTTC. The full variable domain, with the rest looked up from reference TRBV30 and TRBJ1-2, is SQTIHQWPATLVQPVGSPLSLECTVEGTSNPNLYWYRQAAGRGLQLLFYSVGIGQISSEVPQNLSASRPQDRQFILSSKKLLLSDSGFYLCAWSPLDQGYTFGSGTRLTVV.

The CDR3 protein is CASGPGETYEQYF. CDR3 nucleotides: TGTGCCAGCGGGCCTGGGGAGACCTACGAGCAGTACTTC. This rearrangement joins TRBV7-7 to TRBJ2-7; D is possibly TRBD2 (5 bases). The CDR3 is 13 amino acids. Germline CDR1 reads SSHAT; CDR2 reads FNYEAQ (reference sequence). Between the trimmed V and J ends, which lost 8 bases and 2 bases, there was a span of 13 bases.

The chain employs TRBV9 and TRBJ1-5, with TRBD1 as a possible D gene (5 bases). The CDR3 totals 14 residues. Germline assignment: CDR1 SGDLS and CDR2 YYNGEE. V was clipped by 0 bases and J by 6 bases, with 10 bases between them. CDR3 amino acids: CASSVGTLAQPQHF. In nucleotides, the CDR3 is TGTGCCAGCAGCGTAGGGACATTAGCTCAGCCCCAGCATTTT.

This clone was seen a handful of times. DNA of the CDR3: TGTGCCAGCAGCGGTCGGACAGTTTCCACCGGGGAGCTGTTTTTT. This codes for CASSGRTVSTGELFF. The chain couples TRBV9 to TRBJ2-2; the D gene is possibly TRBD1 (6 bases). The germline V gene has CDR1 SGDLS and CDR2 YYNGEE. The CDR3 sequence is 15 residues long. The V end was cut by 3 bases, the J end by 4 bases, with 13 bases between.

The chain couples TRBV9 to TRBJ2-1; 8 bases match TRBD1. The ends lost 2 bases at V and 7 bases at J; junction bases unmatched: 8. This CDR3 contains 15 residues. The V gene's germline CDR1 is SGDLS and CDR2 YYNGEE. The chain's CDR3 is CASSVPTGDMNEQFF. The CDR3 coding sequence is TGTGCCAGCAGCGTCCCGACAGGGGATATGAATGAGCAGTTCTTC. The full variable domain, with the rest looked up from reference TRBV9 and TRBJ2-1, is DSGVTQTPKHLITATGQRVTLRCSPRSGDLSVYWYQQSLDQGLQFLIQYYNGEERAKGNILERFSAQQFPDLHSELNLSSLELGDSALYFCASSVPTGDMNEQFFGPGTRLTVL.

This clone showed up just once. The chain carries TRBV14 and TRBJ1-3, with 11 positions matching TRBD1. J was trimmed by 2 bases and V by 5 bases; bases with no gene match: 8. Germline-derived CDR1 and CDR2 are SGHDN and FVKESK. CDR3 size: 17 residues. The CDR3 reads CASSTPGQGEPGNTIYF. The CDR3 DNA sequence: TGTGCCAGCAGCACTCCGGGACAGGGGGAACCTGGAAACACCATATATTTT.

This clone was counted a single time. V gene TRBV18 combines with J gene TRBJ2-1; no clear D gene. Trimming took 6 bases from V and 0 from J, leaving 15 bases between them. CDR3 length: 16 residues. Looked up from germline, CDR1 is KGHSH and CDR2 is LQKENI. CDR3 in DNA: TGTGCCAGCTCTAACTTCGGCGGAAGCTCCTACAATGAGCAGTTCTTC. Residues: CASSNFGGSSYNEQFF.

The chain uses TRBV5-5 and TRBJ1-2; 8 positions match TRBD1. Germline V gene data show CDR1 as SGHKS and CDR2 as YYEKEE (reference sequence). The CDR3 is made up of 14 amino acids. V trimming: 4 bases; J trimming: 5 bases; junction bases outside the gene matches: 7. The chain's CDR3 is CASSRGQDGYGYTF. CDR3 DNA sequence: TGTGCCAGCAGCAGGGGACAGGACGGGTATGGCTACACCTTC.

This clone was counted a single time. The chain links TRBV5-5 to TRBJ2-7; 8 bases line up with TRBD1. This CDR3 is 16 amino acids long. J gave up 6 bases and V 2 bases, and 13 bases lay outside the gene matches. Germline V gives CDR1 SGHKS, CDR2 YYEKEE (reference sequence). As DNA, the CDR3 is TGTGCCAGCAGCTTTATACTTAGGACAGGGATTTCCGAGCAGTACTTC. Encoded protein: CASSFILRTGISEQYF.

This clone turned up a few times. The CDR3 DNA follows: TGTGCCAGCAGCTTAAGACAGGGGGCGTATTTCTATGGCTACACCTTC. Protein product: CASSLRQGAYFYGYTF. The chain links TRBV7-2 to TRBJ1-2; 10 nucleotides line up with TRBD1. The CDR3 covers 16 residues. Losses at the gene ends were 2 bases for V and 4 bases for J; bases not matched to a gene: 7. Germline V gene sequence: CDR1 SGHTA, CDR2 FQGNSA.

This sequence joins TRBV30 and TRBJ2-3, with 9 bases identical to TRBD2. V lost 3 bases and J lost 1; bases outside the gene matches: 5. The germline CDR1 and CDR2 sequences are GTSNPN and SVGIG (reference sequence). This CDR3 has 15 amino acids. CDR3 nucleotide sequence: TGTGCCTGGAGCCTGACTAGCGGCCGCACAGATACGCAGTATTTT. Its protein is CAWSLTSGRTDTQYF. The whole variable domain, filled in from reference TRBV30 and TRBJ2-3, reads SQTIHQWPATLVQPVGSPLSLECTVEGTSNPNLYWYRQAAGRGLQLLFYSVGIGQISSEVPQNLSASRPQDRQFILSSKKLLLSDSGFYLCAWSLTSGRTDTQYFGPGTRLTVL.

V usage is TRBV27 and J usage is TRBJ2-5; 10 positions agree with TRBD2. The DNA end lines up better with TRBJ2-7; the J call may be wrong. From germline, CDR1 is MNHEY and CDR2 SMNVEV (reference sequence). The CDR3 spans 15 residues. CDR3 bases: TGTGCCAGCGGGAAGACTAGCGGGTCTTCCTACGAGCAGTACTTC. Translation: CASGKTSGSSYEQYF.

The chain employs TRBV2 and TRBJ1-2; D may be TRBD1 (5 bases). This CDR3 has 17 amino acids. V lost 2 bases and J lost 7, with 23 bases in between. Germline CDR1 reads SNHLY; CDR2 reads FYNNEI. CDR3 amino acids: CASSEHFMTGGALGYTF. The CDR3 coding sequence is TGTGCCAGCAGTGAACATTTTATGACGGGTGGGGCTCTTGGCTACACCTTC.

CDR3 DNA sequence: TGTGCCAGCAGTTTCCGACTGGACAATGAGCAGTTCTTC. Translating gives CASSFRLDNEQFF. This chain uses TRBV6-5 with TRBJ2-1; no clear D gene. This CDR3 region has 13 residues. V was cut by 4 bases and J by 5 bases, with 9 bases left in between. Germline assignment: CDR1 MNHEY and CDR2 SVGAGI.

In this sample, this clone turned up a few times. The rearrangement links TRBV11-2 to TRBJ2-7, with TRBD1 matching over 7 bases. This CDR3 has 14 amino acids. The germline V gene has CDR1 SGHAT and CDR2 FQNNGV. Trimming at V came to 5 bases and at J to 4 bases, leaving 8 bases not matched to a gene. This CDR3 reads CASSPQGSGYEQYF. DNA of the CDR3: TGTGCCAGCAGCCCACAGGGGTCCGGGTACGAGCAGTACTTC.

The chain joins TRBV27 to TRBJ2-3; TRBD2 aligns across 8 bases. The CDR3 has 14 amino acids. With V trimmed by 2 bases and J by 6 bases, 4 bases remained unmatched. CDR1 and CDR2 from the germline V gene are MNHEY and SMNVEV (reference sequence). The CDR3 here is CASSLGGRWDTQYF. DNA of the CDR3: TGTGCCAGCAGTTTAGGCGGGAGGTGGGATACGCAGTATTTT.

The rearrangement links TRBV27 to TRBJ2-1; the match to TRBD2 covers 12 bases. With 7 bases clipped from V and 10 bases from J, the junction kept 5 bases outside the gene matches. The CDR3 runs to 13 residues. Germline-derived CDR1 and CDR2 are MNHEY and SMNVEV (reference sequence). CDR3 DNA sequence: TGTGCCAGCATCGGACTAGCGGGGAGGGAGCAGTTCTTC. Protein: CASIGLAGREQFF.

Concerning this clone: Compared with germline, one end of the junction differs, possibly owing to a read error. Other DNA variants within this sample encode the same CDR3. The rearrangement uses TRBV7-2 and TRBJ2-1; a weak D match, TRBD2 (5 bases). The CDR3 covers 13 residues. Per the germline V gene, CDR1 is SGHTA and CDR2 is FQGNSA. In DNA form, the CDR3 reads TGCGCCAGCAGCTTAGCGAGAGGGCCGGAGCAGTTCTTC. Amino acid sequence: CASSLARGPEQFF.

The CDR3 protein is CSVGRSGSRTDTQYF. The CDR3 nucleotides are TGCAGCGTTGGAAGAAGCGGGAGTAGGACAGATACGCAGTATTTT. This chain links TRBV29-1 with TRBJ2-3, with 8 bases identical to TRBD2. The CDR3 sequence is 15 residues long. Germline V lookup: CDR1 SQVTM, CDR2 ANQGSEA. Trimming cost V 4 bases and J 3 bases; bases outside gene matches: 9.